The clone carrying this T cell receptor (beta chain) came up a few times. This specimen belongs to a study of post-analysis software for immune sequencing data. Unique molecular identifiers had been added to the TCR beta cDNA libraries. TCRdb reanalysed the PCR reads using MiXCR and keeps one entry per CDR3 protein. The table lists about 160,000 distinct CDR3 sequences, 36% of them singletons. Germline values: CDR1 MNHEY, CDR2 SVGAGI. V trimming: 3 bases; J trimming: 10 bases; junction bases outside the gene matches: 8. The CDR3 loop spans 15 amino acids. The sample in question was blood, obtained after autologous hematopoietic stem cell transplantation. The sequence was collected from a girl aged 10-17 years with multiple sclerosis. The gene calls are TRBV6-5 and TRBJ2-1; TRBD2 matches 11 bases. The CDR3, as DNA: TGTGCCAGCAGTTATCATAGCGGGAGGGCCGGGGAGCAGTTCTTC. It translates to CASSYHSGRAGEQFF.